This is a list of T cell receptor beta chains from one sample in a study of T cells in Graves' hyperthyroidism and ophthalmopathy. TCRdb reprocessed the multiplex PCR reads with MiXCR, giving one entry per CDR3 protein. The sample carries around 700,000 distinct CDR3 sequences, roughly 32% recorded once. The sequencing sample was made of blood. The receptors shown here come from a middle-aged woman with Graves' hyperthyroidism. Each CDR3 is given with its conserved first and last residue. The D gene is left open where the match is weak. The size field is filled for only some rows; it gives once, few, many or a size class.

abundance	d_gene	v_gene	j_gene	CDR3aa	CDR3nt
few	NA	TRBV7-3	TRBJ2-1	CASSPDRTYNEQFF	TGTGCCAGCAGCCCCGACAGGACATACAATGAGCAGTTCTTC
many	NA	TRBV5-8	TRBJ1-3	CASSLDGVLSGNTIYF	TGTGCCAGCAGCTTGGACGGGGTATTGTCTGGAAACACCATATATTTT
NA	NA	TRBV25-1	TRBJ1-4	CASSYSNGVGEKLFF	TGTGCCAGCAGTTACTCGAACGGCGTAGGGGAAAAACTGTTTTTT
few	NA	TRBV9	TRBJ2-3	CASSVGGLTDTQYF	TGTGCCAGCAGCGTCGGAGGGCTCACAGATACGCAGTATTTT
many	TRBD1	TRBV29-1	TRBJ2-5	CSGRDRGQQETQYF	TGCAGCGGACGGGACAGGGGGCAACAAGAGACCCAGTACTTC
few	TRBD1	TRBV6-5	TRBJ1-5	CASSYVQGDQPQHF	TGTGCCAGCAGTTATGTACAGGGGGATCAGCCCCAGCATTTT
few	NA	TRBV3-1	TRBJ2-5	CASRRGFSQETQYF	TGTGCCAGCCGTCGCGGGTTTTCACAAGAGACCCAGTACTTC
many	NA	TRBV4-1	TRBJ1-6	CASQLTGLSSPLHF	TGCGCCAGTCAACTGACAGGCCTGAGTTCACCCCTCCACTTT
NA	TRBD1	TRBV9	TRBJ2-1	CASSDTGGNEQFF	TGTGCCAGCAGCGACACAGGGGGGAATGAGCAGTTCTTC
NA	NA	TRBV7-9	TRBJ2-2	CASSAPGTPSRELFF	TGTGCCAGCAGCGCCCCCGGGACACCCAGCCGGGAGCTGTTTTTT
NA	TRBD1	TRBV2	TRBJ1-6	CASSARVGTASNSPLHF	TGTGCCAGCAGTGCTAGGGTAGGGACAGCAAGTAATTCACCCCTCCACTTT
many	TRBD1	TRBV9	TRBJ1-3	CASSAGQVATIYF	TGTGCCAGCAGCGCGGGACAGGTCGCGACCATATATTTT
few	NA	TRBV7-9	TRBJ1-1	CASSQTGPNTEAFF	TGTGCCAGCAGCCAAACAGGGCCGAACACTGAAGCTTTCTTT
NA	NA	TRBV7-3	TRBJ1-1	CASSQLLVGGTEAFF	TGCGCCAGCAGCCAACTTCTCGTGGGAGGGACTGAAGCTTTCTTT
many	NA	TRBV4-1	TRBJ1-4	CASSEGRYEKLFF	TGCGCCAGCAGTGAGGGACGATATGAAAAACTGTTTTTT
NA	TRBD2	TRBV7-9	TRBJ2-5	CASSLRGEIQYF	TGTGCCAGCAGCTTGCGGGGGGAGATCCAGTACTTC
NA	NA	TRBV10-3	TRBJ1-4	CAIRGREGEKLFF	TGTGCCATCAGGGGCAGGGAAGGTGAAAAACTGTTTTTT
NA	TRBD2	TRBV4-3	TRBJ2-7	CASSQVVGLAGAGIYEQYF	TGCGCCAGCAGCCAAGTTGTGGGACTAGCGGGAGCTGGGATATACGAGCAGTACTTC
NA	NA	TRBV7-2	TRBJ2-7	CASSPGTHEQYF	TGTGCCAGCTCACCCGGGACCCACGAGCAGTACTTC
many	TRBD2	TRBV20-1	TRBJ2-5	CSARLAGYQETQYF	TGCAGTGCTAGGTTAGCGGGATACCAAGAGACCCAGTACTTC
NA	NA	TRBV12-3/TRBV12-4	TRBJ2-5	CASSPDRTLQETQYF	TGTGCCAGCAGTCCAGACAGGACTCTACAAGAGACCCAGTACTTC
NA	TRBD1	TRBV20-1	TRBJ2-1	CSASRRGSEQFF	TGCAGTGCTAGCCGCAGGGGGAGTGAGCAGTTCTTC
NA	NA	TRBV20-1	TRBJ1-2	CSALLGDYGYTF	TGCAGTGCCCTCTTGGGGGACTATGGCTACACCTTC
NA	NA	TRBV10-2	TRBJ1-2	CASIGGSGYGGYTF	TGCGCCAGCATTGGTGGTTCGGGCTACGGTGGTTACACCTTC
few	NA	TRBV6-6	TRBJ2-7	CASAGDGDEQYF	TGTGCCAGCGCCGGGGATGGGGACGAGCAGTACTTC
many	NA	TRBV5-6	TRBJ1-1	CASSPPSPYTEAFF	TGTGCCAGCAGCCCACCATCACCCTACACTGAAGCTTTCTTT
NA	NA	TRBV20-1	TRBJ1-6	CSARERMTSGYFGSPLQF	TGCAGTGCTAGAGAGAGGATGACTTCCGGGTACTTTGGATCACCCCTCCAATTT
NA	NA	TRBV29-1	TRBJ2-3	CSVEANTDTQYF	TGCAGCGTTGAGGCGAACACAGATACGCAGTATTTT
few	NA	TRBV20-1	TRBJ1-6	CSARVPREGRNSPLHF	TGCAGTGCTAGAGTCCCCCGGGAGGGACGGAATTCACCCCTCCACTTT
many	NA	TRBV2	TRBJ1-3	CASNLAGASGNTIYF	TGTGCCAGCAACCTGGCAGGGGCTTCGGGAAACACCATATATTTT
NA	NA	TRBV5-1	TRBJ2-5	CASSLGGSQETQCF	TGCGCCAGCAGCTTGGGGGGTAGCCAAGAGACCCAGTGCTTC
few	NA	TRBV20-1	TRBJ2-5	CSARDSAGKETQYF	TGCAGTGCTAGAGATTCCGCGGGGAAAGAGACCCAGTACTTC